This T cell receptor (beta chain) originates from a study of early T cells in non-severe SARS-CoV-2 infection. As for the study in general: Sequencing targeted bulk RNA from unsorted whole blood, leaving chains unpaired.

This clonotype was recorded many times. The length of the CDR3 is 13 residues. CDR1 and CDR2 (germline): SGDLS, YYNGEE. V gave up 4 bases and J gave up 2 bases, with 10 bases separating them. In the library, individual cDNA molecules carried attached unique molecular identifiers. TCRdb redid the calling of the 5' RACE reads with MiXCR, one entry per CDR3 protein. The table has 62,000 or so distinct CDR3 sequences, 7% to 9.5% seen once. The sample consisted of whole blood, taken at baseline. The chain combines TRBV9 with TRBJ2-7, with TRBD2 as a possible D gene (6 bases). The TCR sequence derives from an adult who was a healthcare worker with PCR-confirmed SARS-CoV-2 infection or an uninfected control (not recorded which). The CDR3 protein is CASSRDLTYEQYF. DNA for the CDR3: TGTGCCAGCAGCCGGGACTTAACCTACGAGCAGTACTTC.